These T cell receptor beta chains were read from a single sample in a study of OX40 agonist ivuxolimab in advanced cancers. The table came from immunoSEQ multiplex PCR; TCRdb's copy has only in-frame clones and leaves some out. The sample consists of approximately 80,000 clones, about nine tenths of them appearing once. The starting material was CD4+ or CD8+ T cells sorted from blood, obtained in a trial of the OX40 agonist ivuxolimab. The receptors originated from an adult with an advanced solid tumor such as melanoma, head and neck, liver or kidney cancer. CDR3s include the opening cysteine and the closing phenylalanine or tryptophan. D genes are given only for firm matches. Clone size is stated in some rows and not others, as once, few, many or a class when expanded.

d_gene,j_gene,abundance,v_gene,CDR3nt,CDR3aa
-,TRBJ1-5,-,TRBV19,TGTGCCAGTAGTCCCGGGAACATAGTAGCGGTTCAGCCCCAGCATTTT,CASSPGNIVAVQPQHF
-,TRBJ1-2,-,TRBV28,TGTGCCAGCACCCTAGACGGAGCATTTCCTAACTATGGCTACACCTTC,CASTLDGAFPNYGYTF
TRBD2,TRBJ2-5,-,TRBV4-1,TGCGCCAGCAGCCCGTCCGGGAGCGGGAGGGCGGGGGAGACCCAGTACTTC,CASSPSGSGRAGETQYF
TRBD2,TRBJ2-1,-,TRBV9,TGTGCCAGCAGCGTACTAGCGGGAGTCTACAATGAGCAGTTCTTC,CASSVLAGVYNEQFF
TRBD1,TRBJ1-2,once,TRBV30,TGTGCCTGGATGCTGGACAGGACCAGCTATGGCTACACCTTC,CAWMLDRTSYGYTF
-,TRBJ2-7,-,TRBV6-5,TGTGCCAGCAGTTACTCGAGAGCCGGTCCCTACGAGCAGTACTTC,CASSYSRAGPYEQYF
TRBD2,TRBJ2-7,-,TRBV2,TGTGCCAGCAGTTGGCGGGAGGGTGGGGACTACGAGCAGTACTTC,CASSWREGGDYEQYF
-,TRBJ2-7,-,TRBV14,TGTGCCAGCAGCCAATTGGCAGGAGGGGACCAGCAGTACTTC,CASSQLAGGDQQYF
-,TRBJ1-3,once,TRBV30,TGTGCCTGGAGTGCCGACAACTCTGGAAACACCATATATTTT,CAWSADNSGNTIYF
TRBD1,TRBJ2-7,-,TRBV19,TGTGCCAGTGGATACCGGGACAGGGGGCGGTTGGAGCAGTACTTC,CASGYRDRGRLEQYF
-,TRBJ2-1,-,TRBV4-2,TGTGCCAGCAGCCAAGAAGGGCGACTTATAAGCTCCTACAATGAGCAGTTCTTC,CASSQEGRLISSYNEQFF
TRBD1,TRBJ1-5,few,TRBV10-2,TGCGCCAGCAGGGGACAGGGGTATCAGCCCCAGCATTTT,CASRGQGYQPQHF
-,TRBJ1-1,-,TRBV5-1,TGCGCCAGCAGCCCGGGGGCGGCGGGTCCCACTGAAGCTTTCTTT,CASSPGAAGPTEAFF
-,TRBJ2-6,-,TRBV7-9,TGTGCCAGCGCAAGGGGGGTGTCTGGGGCCAACGTCCTGACTTTC,CASARGVSGANVLTF
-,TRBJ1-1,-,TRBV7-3,TGTGCCAGCAGCTTAGGCCAGGCGAACACTGAAGCTTTCTTT,CASSLGQANTEAFF
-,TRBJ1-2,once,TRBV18,TGTGCCAGCTCACCAACGACAAATTATGGCTACACCTTC,CASSPTTNYGYTF
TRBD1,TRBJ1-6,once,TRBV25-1,TGTGCCAGCAGGGAGACAGGGGAAAATTCACCCCTCCACTTT,CASRETGENSPLHF
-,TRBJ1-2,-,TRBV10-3,TGTGCCGTTAAAGGGTGGGCCGACTATGGCTACACCTTC,CAVKGWADYGYTF
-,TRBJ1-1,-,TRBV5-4,TGTGCCAGCAGCTCTGGGGAATTTCGGACTGAAGCTTTCTTT,CASSSGEFRTEAFF
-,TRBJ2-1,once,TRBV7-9,TGTGCCAGCAGCTTAGCCAGGGAGAATGAGCAGTTCTTC,CASSLARENEQFF
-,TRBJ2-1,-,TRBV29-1,TGCAGCGGAGTCCCACGGACAGTCTACAATGAGCAGTTCTTC,CSGVPRTVYNEQFF
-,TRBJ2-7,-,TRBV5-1,TGCGCCAGCAGTCTGGAAGTGGGCTACGAGCAGTACTTC,CASSLEVGYEQYF
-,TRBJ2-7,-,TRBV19,TGTGCCAGTAGTATAGGTGGCTCCTACGAGCAGTACTTC,CASSIGGSYEQYF
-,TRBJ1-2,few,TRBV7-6,TGTGCCAGCAGCTTAAATGACGGAGATGGCTACACCTTC,CASSLNDGDGYTF
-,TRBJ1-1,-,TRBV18,TGTGCCAGCTCTTTGGGGGGTCAGGGGAACACTGAAGCTTTCTTT,CASSLGGQGNTEAFF
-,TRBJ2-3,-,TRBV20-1,TGCAGTGCTAGACAGTCAGATACGCAGTATTTT,CSARQSDTQYF
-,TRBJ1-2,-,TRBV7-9,TGTGCCAGCAGCTTAGGACCAGCTAATCACGGAGGTGGCTACACCTTC,CASSLGPANHGGGYTF
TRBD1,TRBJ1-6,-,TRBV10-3,TGTGCCATCAGGGGGACAGGGGGAAATTCACCCCTCCACTTT,CAIRGTGGNSPLHF
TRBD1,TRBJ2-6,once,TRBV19,TGTGCCACCCTACCAGGGGGCGGTGGGGCCAACGTCCTGACTTTC,CATLPGGGGANVLTF
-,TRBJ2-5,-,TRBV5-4,TGTGCCAGCAGCAGTAGGGCCGTAGGTCAAGAGACCCAGTACTTC,CASSSRAVGQETQYF
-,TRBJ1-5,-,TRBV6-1,TGTGCCAGCAGGGAGAATCAGCCCCAGCATTTT,CASRENQPQHF
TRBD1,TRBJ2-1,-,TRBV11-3,TGTGCCAGCAGCGCGACAGGGGACAATGAGCAGTTCTTC,CASSATGDNEQFF
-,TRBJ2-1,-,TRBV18,TGTGCCAGCTCACCATATGGGAACCCCTACAATGAGCAGTTCTTC,CASSPYGNPYNEQFF
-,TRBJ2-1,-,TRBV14,TGTGCCAGCAGCCAAGAGTTCACCGGAGTTTTCTTC,CASSQEFTGVFF
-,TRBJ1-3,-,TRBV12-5,TGTGCTAGTGGTTCCTCTATTGAAAACACCATATATTTT,CASGSSIENTIYF
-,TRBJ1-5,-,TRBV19,TGTGCCAGTAGTATAAGGGGGGGCGCCGGGCAGCCCCAGCATTTT,CASSIRGGAGQPQHF
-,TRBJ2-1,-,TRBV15,TGTGCCACCAGCACCAGACGTAGGGCTGGTAGTGAGCAGTTCTTC,CATSTRRRAGSEQFF
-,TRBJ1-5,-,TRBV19,TGTGCCAGCAAGTCATGGGGGGCCTCCAATCAGCCCCAGCATTTT,CASKSWGASNQPQHF
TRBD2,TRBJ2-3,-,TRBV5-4,TGTGCCAGCAGCCCGGGACTAGCGGGGGCCAGGTATTTT,CASSPGLAGARYF
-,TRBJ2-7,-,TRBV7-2,TGTGCCAGCAGCGCCCGGACCGAGCGGGCCTACGAGCAGTACTTC,CASSARTERAYEQYF
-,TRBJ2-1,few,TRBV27,TGTGCCAGCAGTTTACACATCAGTAGCAGCAATGAGCAGTTCTTC,CASSLHISSSNEQFF
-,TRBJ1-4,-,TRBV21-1,TGTGCCAGCAGCACACAGGGGGACAGAGAAAAACTGTTTTTT,CASSTQGDREKLFF
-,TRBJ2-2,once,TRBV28,TGTGCCAGCAGCCACGAGGAGCGGACCGGGGAGCTGTTTTTT,CASSHEERTGELFF